This note documents a single T cell receptor (beta chain) sequence. Sequencing used immunoSEQ multiplex PCR; TCRdb keeps in-frame clones, though not all of them. The profile covers about 89,000 clones, with approximately 81% appearing a single time and 2.1% taken by the ten largest. This sample is drawn from a study of control samples from healthy donors and cancer patients. The source of this sequence is a woman in her forties in good health. Sequencing input: blood.

The CDR3 sequence is CASMFGSEAFF. The DNA for the CDR3 is TGTGCCAGCATGTTCGGATCTGAAGCTTTCTTT. The chain combines TRBV27 with TRBJ1-1; D ambiguous. V lost 7 bases and J 6 bases, leaving 9 bases between the germline ends. The CDR3 is made up of 11 amino acids. Germline lookup yields CDR1 MNHEY and CDR2 SMNVEV (reference sequence).